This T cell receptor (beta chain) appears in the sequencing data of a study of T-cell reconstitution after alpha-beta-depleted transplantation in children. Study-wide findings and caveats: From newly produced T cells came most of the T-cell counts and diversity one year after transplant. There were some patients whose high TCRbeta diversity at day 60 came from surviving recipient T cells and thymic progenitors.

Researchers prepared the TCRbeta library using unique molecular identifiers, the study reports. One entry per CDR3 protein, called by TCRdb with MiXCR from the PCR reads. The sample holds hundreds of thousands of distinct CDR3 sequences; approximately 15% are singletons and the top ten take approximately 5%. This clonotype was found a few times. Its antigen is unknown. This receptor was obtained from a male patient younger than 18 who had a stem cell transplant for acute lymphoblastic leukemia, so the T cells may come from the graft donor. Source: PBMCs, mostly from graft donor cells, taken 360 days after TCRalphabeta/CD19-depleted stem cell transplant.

CDR3 in amino acids: CASSSWDKRYNEQFF. The CDR3 coding sequence is TGCGCCAGCAGCTCGTGGGACAAGAGGTACAATGAGCAGTTCTTC. This chain connects TRBV5-1 to TRBJ2-1; maybe TRBD1 (6 bases). The CDR3 consists of 15 residues. Germline-derived CDR1 and CDR2 are SGHRS and YFSETQ. Between the trimmed V and J ends, which lost 3 bases and 4 bases, there was a span of 14 bases.